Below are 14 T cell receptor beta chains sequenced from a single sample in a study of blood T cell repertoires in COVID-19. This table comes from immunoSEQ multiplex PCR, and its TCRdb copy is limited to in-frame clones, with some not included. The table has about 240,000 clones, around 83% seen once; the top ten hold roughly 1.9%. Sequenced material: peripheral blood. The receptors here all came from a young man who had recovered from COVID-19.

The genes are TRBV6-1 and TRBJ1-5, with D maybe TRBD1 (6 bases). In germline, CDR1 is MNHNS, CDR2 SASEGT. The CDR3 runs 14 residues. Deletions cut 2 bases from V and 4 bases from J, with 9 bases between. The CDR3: CASSELQGNQPQHF. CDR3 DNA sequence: TGTGCCAGCAGTGAACTACAGGGTAATCAGCCCCAGCATTTT.

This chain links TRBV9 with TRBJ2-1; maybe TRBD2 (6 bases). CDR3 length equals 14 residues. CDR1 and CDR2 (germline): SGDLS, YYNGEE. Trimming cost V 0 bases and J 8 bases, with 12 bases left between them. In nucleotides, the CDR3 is TGTGCCAGCAGCGTAGGGGGTTGGGGGGATGAGCAGTTCTTC. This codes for CASSVGGWGDEQFF.

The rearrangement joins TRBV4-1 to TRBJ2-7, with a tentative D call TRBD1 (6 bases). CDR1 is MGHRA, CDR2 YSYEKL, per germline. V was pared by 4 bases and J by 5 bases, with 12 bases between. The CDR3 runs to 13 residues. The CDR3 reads CASSRNRVNEQYF. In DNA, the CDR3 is TGCGCCAGCAGCCGGAACAGGGTGAACGAGCAGTACTTC.

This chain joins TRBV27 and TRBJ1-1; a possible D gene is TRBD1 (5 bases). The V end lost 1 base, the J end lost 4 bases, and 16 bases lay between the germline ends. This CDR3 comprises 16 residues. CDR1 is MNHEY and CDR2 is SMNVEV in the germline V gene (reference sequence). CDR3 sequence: CASSLYSPREGTEAFF. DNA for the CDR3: TGTGCCAGCAGTTTATACTCACCCAGGGAGGGCACTGAAGCTTTCTTT.

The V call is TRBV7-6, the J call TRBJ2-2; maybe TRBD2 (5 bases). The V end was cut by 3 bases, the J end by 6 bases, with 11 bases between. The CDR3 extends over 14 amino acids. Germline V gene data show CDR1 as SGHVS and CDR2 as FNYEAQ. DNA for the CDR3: TGTGCCAGCAGCTTGCGAGAGAGGGCCGGGGAGCTGTTTTTT. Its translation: CASSLRERAGELFF.

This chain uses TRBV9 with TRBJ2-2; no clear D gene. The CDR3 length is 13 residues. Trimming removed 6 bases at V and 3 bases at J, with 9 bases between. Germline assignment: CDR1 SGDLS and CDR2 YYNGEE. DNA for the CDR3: TGTGCCAGCACTCTGGGCCACACCGGGGAGCTGTTTTTT. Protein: CASTLGHTGELFF. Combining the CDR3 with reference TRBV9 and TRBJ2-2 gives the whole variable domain DSGVTQTPKHLITATGQRVTLRCSPRSGDLSVYWYQQSLDQGLQFLIQYYNGEERAKGNILERFSAQQFPDLHSELNLSSLELGDSALYFCASTLGHTGELFFGEGSRLTVL.

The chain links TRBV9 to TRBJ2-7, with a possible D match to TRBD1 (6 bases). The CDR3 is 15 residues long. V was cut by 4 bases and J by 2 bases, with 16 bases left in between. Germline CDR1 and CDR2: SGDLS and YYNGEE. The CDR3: CASSSSGTTAYEQYF. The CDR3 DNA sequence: TGTGCCAGCAGCTCATCCGGGACAACGGCCTACGAGCAGTACTTC.

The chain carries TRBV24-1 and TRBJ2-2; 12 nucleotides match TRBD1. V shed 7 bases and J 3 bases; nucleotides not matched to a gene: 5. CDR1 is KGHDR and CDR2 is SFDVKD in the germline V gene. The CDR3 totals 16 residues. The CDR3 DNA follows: TGTGCCACCAGGGCGGGACAGGGGGCCGACACCGGGGAGCTGTTTTTT. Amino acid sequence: CATRAGQGADTGELFF.

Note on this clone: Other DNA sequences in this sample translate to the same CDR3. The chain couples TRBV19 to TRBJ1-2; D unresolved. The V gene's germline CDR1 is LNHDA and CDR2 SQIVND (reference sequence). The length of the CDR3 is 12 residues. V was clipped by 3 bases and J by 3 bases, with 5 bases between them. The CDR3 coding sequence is TGTGCCAGTAGTATCGGTGACTATGGCTACACCTTC. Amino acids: CASSIGDYGYTF. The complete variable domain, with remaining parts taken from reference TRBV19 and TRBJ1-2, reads DGGITQSPKYLFRKEGQNVTLSCEQNLNHDAMYWYRQDPGQGLRLIYYSQIVNDFQKGDIAEGYSVSREKKESFPLTVTSAQKNPTAFYLCASSIGDYGYTFGSGTRLTVV.

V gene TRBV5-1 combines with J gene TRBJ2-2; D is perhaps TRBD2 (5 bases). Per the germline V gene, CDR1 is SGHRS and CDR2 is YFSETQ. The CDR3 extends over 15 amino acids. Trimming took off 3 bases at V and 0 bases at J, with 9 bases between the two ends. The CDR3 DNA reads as TGCGCCAGCAGCTGGTCGGGGACGAACACCGGGGAGCTGTTTTTT. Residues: CASSWSGTNTGELFF.

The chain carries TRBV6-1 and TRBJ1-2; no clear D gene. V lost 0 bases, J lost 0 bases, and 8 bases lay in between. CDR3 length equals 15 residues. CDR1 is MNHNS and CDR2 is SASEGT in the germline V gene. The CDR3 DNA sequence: TGTGCCAGCAGTGAAGCAGGGAGGGCTAACTATGGCTACACCTTC. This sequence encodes CASSEAGRANYGYTF.

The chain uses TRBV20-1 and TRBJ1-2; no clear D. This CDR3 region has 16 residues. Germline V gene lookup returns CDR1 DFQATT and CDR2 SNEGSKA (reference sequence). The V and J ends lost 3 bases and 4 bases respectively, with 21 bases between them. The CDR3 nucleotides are TGCAGTGCTAGTTTTATTGCGGGCCACGGCTCCTATGGCTACACCTTC. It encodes CSASFIAGHGSYGYTF.

Here the CDR3 reads CASSFAPQGRETQYF. CDR3 in DNA: TGTGCCAGCAGCTTTGCCCCACAGGGCCGCGAGACCCAGTACTTC. V gene TRBV5-4 combines with J gene TRBJ2-5; possibly TRBD1 for D (6 bases). The CDR3 has 15 amino acids. Germline V gene lookup returns CDR1 SGHNT and CDR2 YYREEE (reference sequence). The V end was cut by 2 bases, the J end by 5 bases, with 16 bases between.

The CDR3 DNA follows: TGTGCCAGCAGCCCCTCTATTCCCGGGGAGCTGTTTTTT. Protein sequence: CASSPSIPGELFF. The V gene is TRBV3-1 (or the pseudogene TRBV3-2), the J gene TRBJ2-2; D remains ambiguous. The CDR3 contains 13 residues. Germline loops: CDR1 LGHDT, CDR2 YNNKEL (reference sequence). Deletions cut 4 bases from V and 6 bases from J, with 9 bases between.